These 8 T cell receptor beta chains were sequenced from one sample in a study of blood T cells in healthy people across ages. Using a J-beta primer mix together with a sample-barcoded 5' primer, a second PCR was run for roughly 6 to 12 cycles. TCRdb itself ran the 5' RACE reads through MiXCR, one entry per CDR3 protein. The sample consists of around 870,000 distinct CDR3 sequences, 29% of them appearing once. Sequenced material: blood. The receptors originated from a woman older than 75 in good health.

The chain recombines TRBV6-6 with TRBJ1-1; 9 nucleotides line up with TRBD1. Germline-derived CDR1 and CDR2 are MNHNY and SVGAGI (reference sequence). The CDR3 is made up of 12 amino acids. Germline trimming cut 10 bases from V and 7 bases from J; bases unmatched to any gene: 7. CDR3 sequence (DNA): TGTGCCATCGGGACAGGGATGGGTGAAGCTTTCTTT. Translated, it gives CAIGTGMGEAFF.

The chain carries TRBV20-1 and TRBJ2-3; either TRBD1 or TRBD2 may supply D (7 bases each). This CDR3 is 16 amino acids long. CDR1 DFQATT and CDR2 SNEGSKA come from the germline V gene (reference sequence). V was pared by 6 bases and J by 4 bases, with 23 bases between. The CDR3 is CSAIRGAGAGADTQYF. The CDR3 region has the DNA TGCAGTGCAATCAGGGGGGCGGGGGCCGGCGCAGATACGCAGTATTTT.

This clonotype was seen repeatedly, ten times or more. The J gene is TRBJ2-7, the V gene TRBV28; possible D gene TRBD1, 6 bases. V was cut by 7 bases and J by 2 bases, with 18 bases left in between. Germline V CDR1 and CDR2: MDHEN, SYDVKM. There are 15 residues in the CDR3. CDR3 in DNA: TGTGCCAGCAACACAGGGCCCCCGCAAACCTACGAGCAGTACTTC. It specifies CASNTGPPQTYEQYF.

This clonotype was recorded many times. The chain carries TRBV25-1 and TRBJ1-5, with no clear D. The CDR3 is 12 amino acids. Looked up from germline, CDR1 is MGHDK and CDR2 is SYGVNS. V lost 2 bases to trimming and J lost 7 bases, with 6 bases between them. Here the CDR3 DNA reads TGTGCCAGCAGTGAAGGGAGGCAGCCCCAGCATTTT. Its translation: CASSEGRQPQHF. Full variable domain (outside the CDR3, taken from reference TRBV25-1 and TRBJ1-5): EADIYQTPRYLVIGTGKKITLECSQTMGHDKMYWYQQDPGMELHLIHYSYGVNSTEKGDLSSESTVSRIRTEHFPLTLESARPSHTSQYLCASSEGRQPQHFGDGTRLSIL.

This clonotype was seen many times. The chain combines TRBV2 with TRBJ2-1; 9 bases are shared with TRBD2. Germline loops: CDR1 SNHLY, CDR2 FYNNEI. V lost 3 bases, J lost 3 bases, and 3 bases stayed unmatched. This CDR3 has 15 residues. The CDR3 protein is CASSDRRGGYNEQFF. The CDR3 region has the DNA TGTGCCAGCAGTGATAGGCGGGGGGGCTACAATGAGCAGTTCTTC.

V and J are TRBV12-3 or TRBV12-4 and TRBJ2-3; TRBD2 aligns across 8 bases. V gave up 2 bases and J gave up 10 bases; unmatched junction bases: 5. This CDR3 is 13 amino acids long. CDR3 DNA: TGTGCCAGCAGTTTACTTAGCGGGATGGCGCAGTATTTT. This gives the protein CASSLLSGMAQYF.

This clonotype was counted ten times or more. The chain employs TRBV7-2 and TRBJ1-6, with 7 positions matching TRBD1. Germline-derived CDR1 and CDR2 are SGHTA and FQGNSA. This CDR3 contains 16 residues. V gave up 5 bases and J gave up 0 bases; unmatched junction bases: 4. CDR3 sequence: CASSPQGSSYNSPLHF. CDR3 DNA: TGTGCCAGCAGCCCACAGGGGAGCTCCTATAATTCACCCCTCCACTTT.

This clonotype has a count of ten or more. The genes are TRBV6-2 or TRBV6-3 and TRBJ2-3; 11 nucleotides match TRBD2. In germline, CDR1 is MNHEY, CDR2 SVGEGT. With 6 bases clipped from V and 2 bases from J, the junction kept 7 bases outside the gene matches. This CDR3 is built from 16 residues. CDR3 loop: CASRRRLAGLTDTQYF. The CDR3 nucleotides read TGTGCCAGCAGACGTCGACTAGCGGGGCTCACAGATACGCAGTATTTT.